The rows below give T cell receptor beta chains drawn from one sample of a study of shared clonotypes between healthy human individuals. The protocol was immunoSEQ multiplex PCR, while the TCRdb copy is restricted to in-frame clones and leaves out a portion. The table has around 700,000 clones, 92% seen once; the top ten hold approximately 22%. Sequencing was done on a sample of naive CD8+ T cells sorted from blood. The receptor set was obtained from a man in his thirties or forties in good health. Each CDR3 is given with its conserved first and last residue. A D gene is named only where the DNA matches it firmly. The listing skips clone size in some rows; elsewhere it reads once, few, many or a size class.

V	D	J	size	CDR3	DNA
TRBV7-9	TRBD2	TRBJ2-1	.	CASSTSGRYNEQFF	TGTGCCAGCAGCACTAGCGGGAGGTACAATGAGCAGTTCTTC
TRBV6-5	.	TRBJ2-1	.	CAPHPAGSSYNEQFF	TGTGCCCCCCACCCGGCAGGGAGCTCCTACAATGAGCAGTTCTTC
TRBV9	TRBD2	TRBJ2-5	.	CASSGWREKETQYF	TGTGCCAGCAGCGGCTGGCGGGAGAAGGAGACCCAGTACTTC
TRBV28	.	TRBJ2-5	.	CASSLMTGYQETQYF	TGTGCCAGCAGTTTAATGACGGGGTACCAAGAGACCCAGTACTTC
TRBV6-1	TRBD2	TRBJ2-7	.	CASRGLAAYEQYF	TGTGCCAGCCGAGGACTAGCAGCCTACGAGCAGTACTTC
TRBV11-3	TRBD2	TRBJ2-1	.	CASSLALAGVDEQFF	TGTGCCAGCAGCTTAGCTCTAGCGGGAGTTGATGAGCAGTTCTTC
TRBV7-2	TRBD2	TRBJ2-1	.	CASSLAGRLAGNNEQFF	TGTGCCAGCAGCTTAGCAGGTAGACTAGCGGGTAACAATGAGCAGTTCTTC
TRBV7-9	.	TRBJ1-4	.	CASSLEALGGKLFF	TGTGCCAGCAGCTTAGAGGCGCTCGGTGGAAAACTGTTTTTT
TRBV27	.	TRBJ2-7	.	CASSSDNYYEQYF	TGTGCCAGCAGCTCAGACAACTACTACGAGCAGTACTTC
TRBV29-1	.	TRBJ1-4	.	CSVLGGEGEGEKLFF	TGCAGCGTTTTAGGGGGGGAAGGGGAAGGCGAAAAACTGTTTTTT
TRBV28	.	TRBJ2-1	.	CASSFRLVNEQFF	TGTGCCAGCAGTTTCCGACTGGTTAATGAGCAGTTCTTC
TRBV4-1	.	TRBJ2-1	.	CASSPDGHEQFF	TGCGCCAGCAGCCCCGACGGCCATGAGCAGTTCTTC
TRBV30	.	TRBJ2-1	few	CAWAGAPSYNEQFF	TGTGCCTGGGCGGGGGCGCCCTCCTACAATGAGCAGTTCTTC
TRBV4-1	.	TRBJ2-7	.	CASSQDNAYEQYF	TGCGCCAGCAGCCAAGATAATGCGTACGAGCAGTACTTC
TRBV10-3	TRBD2	TRBJ2-1	.	CAISDGGRDEQFF	TGTGCCATCAGTGACGGGGGGAGGGATGAGCAGTTCTTC
TRBV28	.	TRBJ1-1	.	CASSPRMNTEAFF	TGTGCCAGCAGTCCTAGAATGAACACTGAAGCTTTCTTT
TRBV6-5	.	TRBJ2-2	.	CASSYTSWNTGELFF	TGTGCCAGCAGTTACACATCCTGGAACACCGGGGAGCTGTTTTTT
TRBV29-1	TRBD1	TRBJ2-1	.	CSVPPRGRDRGSNEQFF	TGCAGCGTCCCCCCCCGAGGTCGGGACAGGGGGTCCAATGAGCAGTTCTTC
TRBV10-1	TRBD1	TRBJ2-7	.	CAKDRDRDFEQYF	TGCGCCAAGGATCGGGACAGGGACTTCGAGCAGTACTTC
TRBV7-9	TRBD2	TRBJ2-7	.	CASSPPIAGRYEQYF	TGTGCCAGCAGCCCCCCAATAGCGGGTCGATACGAGCAGTACTTC
TRBV9	.	TRBJ1-1	.	CASSGEVADTEAFF	TGTGCCAGCAGCGGCGAGGTTGCGGACACTGAAGCTTTCTTT
TRBV10-2	TRBD1	TRBJ2-1	once	CASSGTGSYNEQFF	TGCGCCAGCAGCGGGACAGGGTCCTACAATGAGCAGTTCTTC
TRBV11-3	TRBD1	TRBJ2-2	.	CASSILGQGDTGELFF	TGTGCCAGCAGCATCCTCGGACAGGGGGACACCGGGGAGCTGTTTTTT
TRBV11-2	.	TRBJ2-7	.	CASSPGGGSSYEQYF	TGTGCCAGCAGCCCAGGGGGCGGGAGCTCCTACGAGCAGTACTTC
TRBV27	.	TRBJ1-1	few	CASSPGTTMNTEAFF	TGTGCCAGCAGTCCCGGGACAACCATGAACACTGAAGCTTTCTTT
TRBV9	.	TRBJ1-2	once	CASSPRGGDGYTF	TGTGCCAGCAGCCCCCGGGGGGGAGATGGCTACACCTTC
TRBV2	TRBD1	TRBJ2-7	once	CASRLKPGQVTYEQYF	TGTGCCAGCAGACTGAAGCCGGGACAGGTAACCTACGAGCAGTACTTC
TRBV27	TRBD2	TRBJ2-5	.	CASSPSGKGGTQYF	TGTGCCAGCAGTCCTAGCGGGAAGGGGGGGACCCAGTACTTC
TRBV10-3	.	TRBJ1-2	.	CAISETMGLDGYTF	TGTGCCATCAGTGAGACGATGGGTTTGGATGGCTACACCTTC
TRBV11-2	.	TRBJ2-5	.	CASSLVVGETQYF	TGTGCCAGCAGCTTAGTGGTTGGGGAGACCCAGTACTTC
TRBV6-5	TRBD1	TRBJ2-1	.	CASSYGNRGENEQFF	TGTGCCAGCAGTTACGGAAACAGGGGTGAAAATGAGCAGTTCTTC
TRBV7-9	TRBD2	TRBJ2-3	.	CASSLEAPSGKADTQYF	TGTGCCAGCAGCTTAGAAGCCCCTAGCGGGAAGGCGGATACGCAGTATTTT
TRBV18	TRBD2	TRBJ2-1	many	CASSPEAGLYNEQFF	TGTGCCAGCTCACCTGAGGCGGGACTATACAATGAGCAGTTCTTC
TRBV6-5	.	TRBJ1-5	.	CASSPNPAVQPQHF	TGTGCCAGCAGTCCTAACCCGGCGGTTCAGCCCCAGCATTTT
TRBV5-6	.	TRBJ1-1	.	CASSLVAEENTEAFF	TGTGCCAGCAGCTTGGTGGCAGAGGAAAACACTGAAGCTTTCTTT
TRBV11-2	.	TRBJ1-1	.	CASSLARGEGTPEAFF	TGTGCCAGCAGCTTAGCTAGGGGAGAGGGGACCCCTGAAGCTTTCTTT
TRBV6-1	.	TRBJ2-1	.	CASSPARHNYNEQFF	TGTGCCAGCAGTCCCGCTCGTCACAATTACAATGAGCAGTTCTTC
TRBV6-1	TRBD2	TRBJ2-7	.	CASSGGLAGAHYYEQYF	TGTGCCAGCAGTGGGGGTCTAGCGGGCGCCCACTACTACGAGCAGTACTTC
TRBV5-6	TRBD1	TRBJ2-7	.	CASSPWTGLHEQYF	TGTGCCAGCAGCCCATGGACAGGCCTTCACGAGCAGTACTTC
TRBV4-3	TRBD1	TRBJ2-1	.	CASSRYRDSNEQFF	TGCGCCAGCAGCCGATACCGGGACAGCAATGAGCAGTTCTTC
TRBV4-3	TRBD2	TRBJ2-1	.	CASSQERGLAGYEQFF	TGCGCCAGCAGCCAAGAGCGCGGCCTAGCGGGATATGAGCAGTTCTTC
TRBV7-2	.	TRBJ2-2	.	CASSLIDRTGELFF	TGTGCCAGCAGCTTAATTGATAGAACCGGGGAGCTGTTTTTT
TRBV28	.	TRBJ1-1	.	CASIGEAEAFF	TGTGCCAGCATTGGGGAGGCTGAAGCTTTCTTT
TRBV29-1	.	TRBJ1-5	once	CSVADGFLGNQPQHF	TGCAGCGTTGCAGATGGTTTCCTGGGCAATCAGCCCCAGCATTTT
TRBV27	.	TRBJ2-7	few	CASSTYYATYEQYF	TGTGCCAGCAGTACCTACTATGCCACCTACGAGCAGTACTTC
TRBV18	TRBD2	TRBJ2-1	.	CASSPPRDYLRFF	TGTGCCAGCTCACCACCGCGGGACTATCTCCGGTTCTTC
TRBV29-1	.	TRBJ2-2	.	CSVEVTRTGELFF	TGCAGCGTTGAAGTTACCAGGACCGGGGAGCTGTTTTTT
TRBV16	.	TRBJ2-1	.	CASSQSGGNEQFF	TGTGCCAGCAGCCAATCCGGAGGGAATGAGCAGTTCTTC
TRBV10-3	TRBD1	TRBJ1-1	.	CAISESSGGVPEAFF	TGTGCCATCAGTGAGTCGTCAGGGGGCGTTCCTGAAGCTTTCTTT
TRBV7-7	.	TRBJ2-1	few	CASSSSRGAYNEQFF	TGTGCTAGCAGCTCGTCGAGGGGCGCCTACAATGAGCAGTTCTTC
TRBV9	TRBD2	TRBJ2-1	.	CASSPPASGRGYNEQFF	TGTGCCAGCAGCCCACCGGCTAGCGGGAGGGGATACAATGAGCAGTTCTTC
TRBV19	TRBD1	TRBJ2-3	.	CASSTRGLGDTQYF	TGTGCCAGTAGTACCAGGGGGCTTGGAGATACGCAGTATTTT
TRBV5-1	TRBD2	TRBJ2-1	.	CASSEGLAGGPSRDEQFF	TGCGCCAGCAGCGAGGGACTAGCGGGAGGGCCGTCGCGCGATGAGCAGTTCTTC
TRBV27	.	TRBJ1-1	.	CASSLAGLNTEAFF	TGTGCCAGCAGTTTAGCCGGACTGAACACTGAAGCTTTCTTT
TRBV27	TRBD2	TRBJ2-5	.	CASKLIAGQETQYF	TGTGCCAGCAAATTAATAGCGGGGCAAGAGACCCAGTACTTC
TRBV28	.	TRBJ2-1	.	CASSWGDEQFF	TGTGCCAGCAGTTGGGGGGATGAGCAGTTCTTC
TRBV19	TRBD1	TRBJ2-7	.	CASSLGTGSYEQYF	TGTGCCAGTAGTCTAGGGACAGGGAGCTACGAGCAGTACTTC
TRBV9	.	TRBJ2-1	.	CASSVGGGTFYNEQFF	TGTGCCAGCAGCGTAGGCGGCGGGACCTTTTACAATGAGCAGTTCTTC
TRBV27	TRBD1	TRBJ2-7	.	CASNPRGTGFYEQYF	TGTGCCAGCAACCCCCGGGGGACAGGGTTCTACGAGCAGTACTTC
TRBV9	.	TRBJ2-6	.	CASNRRESGANVLTF	TGTGCCAGCAACAGAAGGGAATCTGGGGCCAACGTCCTGACTTTC